This T cell receptor (beta chain) was recovered during a study of blood T cell repertoires in COVID-19. For the study at large: Acute and convalescent COVID-19 specimens originated in the United States, Italy and Spain. Nucleic acid was either cDNA or gDNA, and it came from T cells, B-cell-depleted T cells, or PBMCs.

The CDR3 contains 17 residues. The V end was cut by 2 bases, the J end by 5 bases, with 18 bases between. Germline assignment: CDR1 MNHEY and CDR2 SMNVEV (reference sequence). In the original processing: The assay estimated nucleated cells by amplifying reference gene primers. Profiling relied on immunoSEQ multiplex PCR, and the TCRdb table lists in-frame clones only, not all of them. That table supplies the V and J calls and clone size; D and trimming were determined from the DNA. This table holds some 450,000 clones, roughly 90% found once. The sequence came from a man aged 18 to 35 with COVID-19, enrolled during active disease. The sample was peripheral blood. The chain combines TRBV27 with TRBJ1-4, with unresolved D. The CDR3 region has the DNA TGTGCCAGCAGTTTAACGCCGACCGGGAGAGAGAATGAAAAACTGTTTTTT. Translated, it gives CASSLTPTGRENEKLFF. Combining the CDR3 with reference TRBV27 and TRBJ1-4 gives the whole variable domain EAQVTQNPRYLITVTGKKLTVTCSQNMNHEYMSWYRQDPGLGLRQIYYSMNVEVTDKGDVPEGYKVSRKEKRNFPLILESPSPNQTSLYFCASSLTPTGRENEKLFFGSGTQLSVL.